Following are 27 T cell receptor beta chains from one sample sequenced in a study of T cells in Graves' hyperthyroidism and ophthalmopathy. Regions amplified from RNA transcripts were the TCR beta CDR3 regions. The HTBI set primed first-round TCR CDR3 RT-PCR. MiXCR, applied by TCRdb to the multiplex PCR reads, yields one record per CDR3 protein. The table shows 350,000 to 400,000 distinct CDR3 sequences, with roughly 20% occurring only once. Sequencing input: blood. The origin of the receptors is a young man with Graves' ophthalmopathy.

The J gene is TRBJ2-7, the V gene TRBV19, with 7 nucleotides matching TRBD2. CDR3 size: 15 residues. V shed 3 bases and J 6 bases; nucleotides not matched to a gene: 11. In germline, CDR1 is LNHDA, CDR2 SQIVND (reference sequence). CDR3 region: CASSILGQGGSEQYF. Here the CDR3 DNA reads TGTGCCAGTAGTATTCTGGGGCAGGGAGGGTCCGAGCAGTACTTC.

This clonotype was counted many times. The J gene is TRBJ2-1, the V gene TRBV6-1; D may match TRBD1 or TRBD2 (6 bases each). CDR1 is MNHNS and CDR2 is SASEGT in the germline V gene. CDR3 size: 16 residues. Deletions cut 6 bases from V and 4 bases from J, with 19 bases between. The CDR3 loop is CASRRLKGGPYNEQFF. For the CDR3, the DNA is TGTGCCAGCAGACGCCTCAAGGGGGGCCCTTACAATGAGCAGTTCTTC.

There are many counts of this clonotype. The chain employs TRBV11-3 and TRBJ2-1; D is uncertain. The CDR3 extends over 13 amino acids. The V and J ends lost 2 bases and 7 bases respectively, with 9 bases between them. In germline, CDR1 is SGHNT, CDR2 YENEEA. The CDR3 DNA follows: TGTGCCAGCAGCTTAAGTACCGCTAATGAGCAGTTCTTC. It yields the protein CASSLSTANEQFF.

This chain uses TRBV11-1 with TRBJ2-3; D uncertain. CDR1 and CDR2 (germline): SGHAT, FQDESV (reference sequence). V lost 3 bases, J lost 0 bases, and 7 bases lay in between. The CDR3 is made up of 14 amino acids. CDR3 residues: CASSFFLSTDTQYF. The CDR3, as DNA: TGTGCCAGCAGCTTCTTCCTTAGCACAGATACGCAGTATTTT.

The chain joins TRBV24-1 to TRBJ2-2; a possible D gene is TRBD2 (6 bases). CDR1 and CDR2 (germline): KGHDR, SFDVKD. The CDR3 runs to 15 residues. V shed 2 bases and J shed 5 bases, with 11 bases lying between them. The CDR3 is CATSDWRAATGELFF. The CDR3 region has the DNA TGTGCCACCAGTGATTGGAGGGCCGCAACCGGGGAGCTGTTTTTT.

The chain has TRBV7-9 and TRBJ2-2; 12 bases fit TRBD1. Germline-derived CDR1 and CDR2 are SEHNR and FQNEAQ (reference sequence). V lost 10 bases, J lost 3 bases, and 6 bases stayed unmatched. This CDR3 spans 15 amino acids. Here the CDR3 reads CATAGDRGHTGELFF. DNA for the CDR3: TGTGCCACCGCGGGGGACAGGGGGCACACCGGGGAGCTGTTTTTT.

This clonotype is a singleton in its sample. This could be a read error, since a much larger clone is one nucleotide away. The chain carries TRBV9 and TRBJ2-1, with a possible D match to TRBD2 (6 bases). This CDR3 spans 17 amino acids. The ends were cut back, 4 bases at V and 12 bases at J, with 29 bases in the middle. Germline assignment: CDR1 SGDLS and CDR2 YYNGEE. DNA of the CDR3: TGTGCCAGCAGCCCTACGACGACTAGTTCCGTGATGGATGGGCAGTTCTTC. Translation: CASSPTTTSSVMDGQFF.

This clonotype has a count of ten or more. This chain links TRBV5-6 with TRBJ1-2; no clear D. The CDR3 runs 12 residues. From germline, CDR1 is SGHDT and CDR2 YYEEEE. Trimming took off 1 base at V and 2 bases at J, with 3 bases between the two ends. The CDR3 nucleotides are TGTGCCAGCAGCTTGACAAACTATGGCTACACCTTC. Translated, it gives CASSLTNYGYTF.

This clonotype was observed a few times. This rearrangement joins TRBV11-1 to TRBJ2-1; D gene uncertain. Trimming removed 4 bases from V and 6 bases from J, with 10 bases in between. Germline values: CDR1 SGHAT, CDR2 FQDESV (reference sequence). This CDR3 contains 13 residues. In DNA, the CDR3 is TGTGCCAGCAGCTCTGAATTGGGCAATGAGCAGTTCTTC. Its translation is CASSSELGNEQFF.

The V and J genes are TRBV27 and TRBJ1-6, with D tentatively TRBD1 (6 bases). Trimming stripped 5 bases from V and 2 bases from J, with 19 bases between. This CDR3 region has 18 residues. The V gene's germline CDR1 is MNHEY and CDR2 SMNVEV (reference sequence). The CDR3 protein is CASSAEGTRGTYNSPLHF. The CDR3 nucleotides are TGTGCCAGCAGTGCAGAAGGGACAAGGGGAACCTATAATTCACCCCTCCACTTT.

This clonotype was seen at least ten times. The CDR3 loop is CSARDPRPLEQFF. In nucleotides, the CDR3 is TGCAGTGCTAGAGATCCCCGCCCACTTGAGCAGTTCTTC. The chain uses TRBV20-1 and TRBJ2-1; D is ambiguous. In germline, CDR1 is DFQATT, CDR2 SNEGSKA (reference sequence). This CDR3 has 13 residues. With 0 bases removed from V and 9 bases from J, the gap between germline ends came to 12 bases.

This clonotype was observed at least ten times. This chain connects TRBV28 to TRBJ2-7; 9 bases agree with TRBD1. The CDR3 has 15 residues. CDR1 MDHEN and CDR2 SYDVKM come from the germline V gene. V trimming: 5 bases; J trimming: 4 bases; junction bases outside the gene matches: 9. The CDR3 nucleotides read TGTGCCAGCAGTGCGGACAGGGGAGTAAGGTACGAGCAGTACTTC. Its protein product is CASSADRGVRYEQYF.

V gene TRBV6-2 or TRBV6-3 combines with J gene TRBJ2-1, with 10 nucleotides matching TRBD1. The CDR3 sequence is 15 residues long. The germline gives CDR1 MNHEY, CDR2 SVGEGT. V was pared by 6 bases and J by 8 bases, with 10 bases of the junction left unmatched. The CDR3 DNA follows: TGTGCCAGCAGGAAGGGGACAGGGGTGAGTCATGAGCAGTTCTTC. Encoded protein: CASRKGTGVSHEQFF.

At least ten counts were recorded for this clonotype. The gene calls are TRBV7-3 and TRBJ2-3; 8 nucleotides match TRBD2. The CDR3 is 16 amino acids. V trimming: 2 bases; J trimming: 1 base; junction bases outside the gene matches: 5. From germline, CDR1 is SGHTA and CDR2 FQGTGA. The CDR3 spells CASSLLAGFRTDTQYF. In DNA form, the CDR3 reads TGTGCCAGCAGCTTACTAGCGGGTTTCCGCACAGATACGCAGTATTTT. Looking up the rest from reference TRBV7-3 and TRBJ2-3 gives the full variable domain: GAGVSQTPSNKVTEKGKYVELRCDPISGHTALYWYRQSLGQGPEFLIYFQGTGAADDSGLPNDRFFAVRPEGSVSTLKIQRTERGDSAVYLCASSLLAGFRTDTQYFGPGTRLTVL.

This clonotype was seen repeatedly, ten times or more. The rearrangement uses TRBV7-9 and TRBJ1-1; tentatively, D is TRBD1 (5 bases). Trimming pared 0 bases from V and 3 bases from J, leaving 17 bases between. The germline gives CDR1 SEHNR, CDR2 FQNEAQ (reference sequence). CDR3 length equals 17 residues. Written as DNA, the CDR3 is TGTGCCAGCAGCTTAGCTCCCGCCGGGACTACGTACACTGAAGCTTTCTTT. This translates into CASSLAPAGTTYTEAFF.

Ten or more counts support this clonotype. The chain joins TRBV6-1 to TRBJ1-2; D is undetermined. Germline lookup yields CDR1 MNHNS and CDR2 SASEGT. The CDR3 consists of 12 residues. V lost 1 base to trimming and J lost 4 bases, with 4 bases between them. Here the CDR3 reads CASSEVPYGYTF. The CDR3 DNA reads as TGTGCCAGCAGTGAAGTACCCTATGGCTACACCTTC.

DNA of the CDR3: TGCGCCAGCAGTCCGGGGGGGAGTAGCGGGGTCCGCTCCTACAATGAGCAGTTCTTC. Protein: CASSPGGSSGVRSYNEQFF. V usage is TRBV5-1 and J usage is TRBJ2-1; 8 bases are shared with TRBD2. The CDR3 contains 19 residues. Germline loops: CDR1 SGHRS, CDR2 YFSETQ. J lost 0 bases, V lost 5 bases, and 16 bases had no gene match.

This clonotype was seen a handful of times. The V call is TRBV6-1, the J call TRBJ1-1, with a tentative D call TRBD1 (6 bases). Germline V gene sequence: CDR1 MNHNS, CDR2 SASEGT. V was shortened by 7 bases and J by 3 bases, with 15 bases between the two germline ends. CDR3 length equals 14 residues. The chain's CDR3 is CASIPSQGYTEAFF. The CDR3 nucleotides are TGTGCCAGCATTCCCTCACAGGGCTACACTGAAGCTTTCTTT.

This sequence joins TRBV5-1 and TRBJ2-1; 9 bases agree with TRBD2. The CDR3 spans 17 residues. The V gene's germline CDR1 is SGHRS and CDR2 YFSETQ. The V gene end was trimmed by 0 bases and the J gene end by 3 bases; junction bases not matched to a gene: 7. In DNA form, the CDR3 reads TGCGCCAGCAGCTTGGTGGGCGGGGGGGCCATCTACAATGAGCAGTTCTTC. Translation gives CASSLVGGGAIYNEQFF.

This rearrangement joins TRBV6-9 to TRBJ2-1, with 8 bases aligning to TRBD1. This CDR3 region has 13 residues. Germline V gene lookup returns CDR1 MNHGY and CDR2 SVAAGI. Unmatched junction bases numbered 4, after V lost 4 bases and J lost 8 bases. The CDR3 protein is CASSLDRADEQFF. DNA of the CDR3: TGTGCCAGCAGTTTGGACAGGGCGGATGAGCAGTTCTTC.

The V call is TRBV9, the J call TRBJ1-1, with 7 bases matching TRBD1. V was clipped by 0 bases and J by 0 bases; unmatched bases: 5. CDR1 and CDR2 (germline): SGDLS, YYNGEE. This CDR3 has 16 amino acids. As DNA, the CDR3 is TGTGCCAGCAGCGTAGACGGGACAGCATTGAACACTGAAGCTTTCTTT. It yields the protein CASSVDGTALNTEAFF.

The rearrangement uses TRBV2 and TRBJ1-3; TRBD1 is a possible D gene (5 bases). CDR3 length: 15 residues. V shed 7 bases and J shed 1 base, with 14 bases lying between them. Germline assignment: CDR1 SNHLY and CDR2 FYNNEI. The DNA of the CDR3 is TGTGCCAGCAAGCAAAGGGACGGATCTGGAAACACCATATATTTT. Its translation: CASKQRDGSGNTIYF.

This clonotype was seen more than once but under ten times. The chain employs TRBV20-1 and TRBJ1-3, with TRBD1 identical over 7 bases. The CDR3 is 17 amino acids. Per the germline V gene, CDR1 is DFQATT and CDR2 is SNEGSKA (reference sequence). The ends lost 1 base at V and 1 base at J; junction bases unmatched: 10. The chain's CDR3 is CSARAKDRILSGNTIYF. The CDR3 bases are TGCAGTGCTAGAGCTAAGGACAGGATCCTTTCTGGAAACACCATATATTTT.

There are many counts of this clonotype. The chain uses TRBV12-3 or TRBV12-4 and TRBJ1-2, with D unresolved. This CDR3 is built from 13 residues. The germline V and J ends were trimmed by 2 bases and 4 bases, with 8 bases remaining between them. CDR3 residues: CASSLYSGYGYTF. As DNA, the CDR3 is TGTGCCAGCAGTTTATATTCGGGCTATGGCTACACCTTC.

The rearrangement joins TRBV9 to TRBJ1-1; TRBD1 matches at 8 bases. The junction had 7 bases not matched to a gene; V was cut back by 4 bases and J by 5 bases. The V gene's germline CDR1 is SGDLS and CDR2 YYNGEE. The CDR3 extends over 14 amino acids. CDR3: CASSPQGARTEAFF. As DNA, the CDR3 is TGTGCCAGCAGCCCCCAGGGGGCGCGTACTGAAGCTTTCTTT.

The V call is TRBV25-1, the J call TRBJ2-7; D call uncertain. V lost 5 bases and J 5 bases, leaving 10 bases between the germline ends. The CDR3 is made up of 12 amino acids. Germline V CDR1 and CDR2: MGHDK, SYGVNS. CDR3 region: CASSKTPHEQYF. The CDR3 DNA sequence: TGTGCCAGCAGTAAAACCCCCCACGAGCAGTACTTC.

This chain links TRBV24-1 with TRBJ2-2, with 8 bases matching TRBD2. The germline V gene encodes CDR1 KGHDR and CDR2 SFDVKD. V shed 0 bases, J shed 4 bases, and the junction held 6 bases outside the gene matches. The CDR3 extends over 17 amino acids. The CDR3 DNA sequence: TGTGCCACCAGTGATTTGCCGCGGGGGGCGGTCACCGGGGAGCTGTTTTTT. Translated: CATSDLPRGAVTGELFF.